The 26 T cell receptor beta chains given below trace back to one sample, sequenced in a study of shared clonotypes between healthy human individuals (dated by TCRdb to 2020 to 2021). Libraries were prepared through the immunoSEQ multiplex PCR assay. TCRdb mirrors the immuneACCESS table, restricted to in-frame sequences. Some clones are absent from its copies; in checked studies, under half trace to an unresolved V gene, and the reason for the others is unknown. The table for this sample lists fewer than 3 million clones; less than 95% of them were counted only once. The ten largest make up roughly 0.34% of the sample. Sequenced sample: naive CD4+ T cells from PBMCs. Interpreted using the paper, the cell subset or site label stands for: CD45RA+ positively selected. The origin of the receptors is a man aged 18 to 30 in good health. Some clones in this sample may be carry-over from other donors' samples.

This chain joins TRBV5-4 and TRBJ1-2; D remains ambiguous. This CDR3 has 13 amino acids. Germline V gene sequence: CDR1 SGHNT, CDR2 YYREEE (reference sequence). Trimming removed 3 bases from V and 4 bases from J, with 10 bases in between. DNA for the CDR3: TGTGCCAGCAGCTCCGCCGGTATCTATGGCTACACCTTC. Its translation: CASSSAGIYGYTF.

The chain is built from TRBV25-1 and TRBJ2-4; 8 bases are a match to TRBD1. Germline V CDR1 and CDR2: MGHDK, SYGVNS. The CDR3 has 15 amino acids. V trimming: 6 bases; J trimming: 0 bases; junction bases outside the gene matches: 4. The CDR3 loop reads CASSDRGLAKNIQYF. In DNA, the CDR3 is TGTGCCAGCAGCGACAGGGGCTTAGCCAAAAACATTCAGTACTTC.

Turning to this clone: This same CDR3 is encoded by further DNA sequences in the sample. Here the CDR3 DNA reads TGCGCCAGCAGCTTGTTTGCGAACACCGGGGAGCTGTTTTTT. Its translation: CASSLFANTGELFF. The chain joins TRBV5-1 to TRBJ2-2; D not resolved. Trimming pared 1 base from V and 0 bases from J, leaving 4 bases between. Germline-derived CDR1 and CDR2 are SGHRS and YFSETQ. CDR3 length: 14 amino acids.

The chain joins TRBV6-1 to TRBJ2-1, with D tentatively TRBD1 or TRBD2 (5 bases each). CDR3 length: 14 amino acids. CDR1 is MNHNS and CDR2 is SASEGT in the germline V gene. Trimming took off 6 bases at V and 2 bases at J, with 11 bases between the two ends. The chain's CDR3 is CASSSGGPYNEQFF. The CDR3 DNA is TGTGCCAGCAGCTCTGGGGGACCCTACAATGAGCAGTTCTTC.

The genes are TRBV5-1 and TRBJ1-1, with D tentatively TRBD1 (5 bases). There are 14 residues in the CDR3. Germline values: CDR1 SGHRS, CDR2 YFSETQ. With 2 bases removed from V and 3 bases from J, the gap between germline ends came to 11 bases. The CDR3 sequence is CASSLQVGDTEAFF. The CDR3 DNA sequence: TGCGCCAGCAGCTTACAGGTGGGGGACACTGAAGCTTTCTTT. The full variable domain, its missing parts supplied by reference TRBV5-1 and TRBJ1-1, is KAGVTQTPRYLIKTRGQQVTLSCSPISGHRSVSWYQQTPGQGLQFLFEYFSETQRNKGNFPGRFSGRQFSNSRSEMNVSTLELGDSALYLCASSLQVGDTEAFFGQGTRLTVV.

The rearrangement uses TRBV30 and TRBJ1-1; D perhaps matches TRBD1 (6 bases). The germline gives CDR1 GTSNPN, CDR2 SVGIG (reference sequence). This CDR3 is built from 13 residues. Deletions cut 1 base from V and 4 bases from J, with 10 bases between. CDR3 loop: CAWSGGGVTEAFF. DNA for the CDR3: TGTGCCTGGAGTGGGGGGGGCGTCACTGAAGCTTTCTTT.

This clone was seen only once. CDR3 loop: CASMVGGHGPEAFF. Here the CDR3 DNA reads TGTGCCAGCATGGTGGGGGGCCATGGACCTGAAGCTTTCTTT. The V call is TRBV28, the J call TRBJ1-1, with D perhaps TRBD1 (6 bases). The V gene's germline CDR1 is MDHEN and CDR2 SYDVKM. Trimming left V 7 bases short and J 6 bases short, with 18 bases between. The CDR3 consists of 14 residues. Together with reference TRBV28 and TRBJ1-1, the CDR3 gives the full variable domain: DVKVTQSSRYLVKRTGEKVFLECVQDMDHENMFWYRQDPGLGLRLIYFSYDVKMKEKGDIPEGYSVSREKKERFSLILESASTNQTSMYLCASMVGGHGPEAFFGQGTRLTVV.

The chain recombines TRBV7-3 with TRBJ1-1, with D possibly being TRBD1 (6 bases). Deletions cut 5 bases from V and 8 bases from J, with 12 bases between. The CDR3 is 12 residues long. Germline V CDR1 and CDR2: SGHTA, FQGTGA. Here the CDR3 DNA reads TGTGCCAGCAGCCCTAACAGGGAGGAAGCTTTCTTT. It encodes CASSPNREEAFF.

V is TRBV5-1 and J is TRBJ1-1; 9 bases are shared with TRBD1. CDR1 and CDR2 from the germline V gene are SGHRS and YFSETQ. V lost 2 bases, J lost 5 bases, and 7 bases stayed unmatched. This CDR3 has 15 amino acids. The CDR3 protein is CASSFIGTGSTEAFF. The CDR3 nucleotides read TGCGCCAGCAGCTTTATTGGGACAGGGAGTACTGAAGCTTTCTTT.

This clone came up a few times. The chain links TRBV6-5 to TRBJ1-2; no clear D gene. CDR1 is MNHEY and CDR2 is SVGAGI in the germline V gene. CDR3 length: 13 residues. V lost 6 bases to trimming and J lost 4 bases, with 12 bases between them. In DNA form, the CDR3 reads TGTGCCAGCAGCCAATACGGCTTCTATGGCTACACCTTC. Translating gives CASSQYGFYGYTF.

As to this clone: Other DNA sequences in this sample translate to the same CDR3. The chain is built from TRBV2 and TRBJ2-3; 11 bases align to TRBD2. J lost 4 bases, V lost 5 bases, and 2 bases had no gene match. Germline V gene sequence: CDR1 SNHLY, CDR2 FYNNEI. The CDR3 is made up of 14 amino acids. CDR3 bases: TGTGCCAGCAGTCTAGCGGGAGGACCAGATACGCAGTATTTT. This gives the protein CASSLAGGPDTQYF.

The CDR3 bases are TGTGCCAGCAGTATACAACTGATCATGAATCAGCCCCAGCATTTT. It translates to CASSIQLIMNQPQHF. The chain couples TRBV2 to TRBJ1-5, with D unclear. The CDR3 has 15 amino acids. Germline loops: CDR1 SNHLY, CDR2 FYNNEI. Between the trimmed V and J ends, which lost 5 bases and 4 bases, there was a span of 15 bases.

CDR3 coding DNA: TGCGCCAGCAGCTCAGACCCCTCAGGAGCCTATGGCTACACCTTC. It is translated as CASSSDPSGAYGYTF. The rearrangement joins TRBV5-1 to TRBJ1-2, with unresolved D. The germline gives CDR1 SGHRS, CDR2 YFSETQ. V lost 3 bases and J lost 4, with 16 bases in between. The CDR3 is made up of 15 amino acids.

As regards this clone: The identical CDR3 is also encoded by other nucleotide sequences in the sample. CDR3 sequence reads: CASGQVGNTIYF. CDR3 DNA sequence: TGTGCCAGTGGACAGGTCGGAAACACCATATATTTT. The chain employs TRBV28 and TRBJ1-3, with 7 bases identical to TRBD1. Germline-derived CDR1 and CDR2 are MDHEN and SYDVKM. Unmatched junction bases numbered 3, after V lost 9 bases and J lost 4 bases. This CDR3 contains 12 residues.

This sequence joins TRBV6-6 and TRBJ1-2; a possible D gene is TRBD1 (5 bases). Trimming stripped 5 bases from V and 7 bases from J, with 23 bases between. CDR1 is MNHNY and CDR2 is SVGAGI in the germline V gene (reference sequence). CDR3 length: 16 residues. The CDR3 nucleotides read TGTGCCAGCAGTAGCCTCCCGGGACCGTCCGCCGGTGGCTACACCTTC. Amino acid sequence: CASSSLPGPSAGGYTF.

The chain uses TRBV5-1 and TRBJ2-3; a weak D match, TRBD2 (6 bases). This CDR3 is built from 16 residues. The V end was cut by 2 bases, the J end by 2 bases, with 15 bases between. CDR1 and CDR2 (germline): SGHRS, YFSETQ. CDR3 in amino acids: CASSFVPGADTDTQYF. CDR3 coding DNA: TGCGCCAGCAGCTTTGTCCCGGGAGCCGACACAGATACGCAGTATTTT.

The V and J genes are TRBV5-1 and TRBJ2-1, with 13 positions matching TRBD2. CDR1 is SGHRS, CDR2 YFSETQ, per germline. V lost 4 bases, J lost 5 bases, and 9 bases stayed unmatched. The CDR3 extends over 17 amino acids. In nucleotides, the CDR3 is TGCGCCAGCAGCCCGGGACTAGCGGGATCAGGGGACAATGAGCAGTTCTTC. This encodes CASSPGLAGSGDNEQFF.

The rearrangement uses TRBV21-1 and TRBJ2-7; the table's D call, TRBD2, was not checked against the DNA. TRBV21-1 is recorded as a pseudogene. This CDR3 has 18 amino acids. This chain's CDR3 is CASSNWEAGGAGSYEQYF. The CDR3 DNA is TGTGCCAGCAGCAATTGGGAGGCCGGCGGGGCGGGATCCTACGAGCAGTACTTC.

This chain links TRBV28 with TRBJ1-2; no clear D gene. The ends were cut back, 9 bases at V and 6 bases at J, with 17 bases in the middle. Per the germline V gene, CDR1 is MDHEN and CDR2 is SYDVKM. This CDR3 spans 13 amino acids. The CDR3 DNA follows: TGTGCCAGTCTAGAACGGGGAGGAGATGGCTACACCTTC. Amino acids: CASLERGGDGYTF.

This sequence joins TRBV7-9 and TRBJ2-1; possible D gene TRBD2, 6 bases. Germline V gene data show CDR1 as SEHNR and CDR2 as FQNEAQ (reference sequence). The CDR3 runs to 16 residues. Trimming left V 5 bases short and J 7 bases short, with 21 bases between. The CDR3 DNA follows: TGTGCCAGCAGCCCCTCATGGGGGGTCGGGGCTAATGAGCAGTTCTTC. It translates to CASSPSWGVGANEQFF.

The V call is TRBV19, the J call TRBJ2-1, with unresolved D. V was trimmed by 0 bases and J by 3 bases, leaving 6 bases between them. In germline, CDR1 is LNHDA, CDR2 SQIVND (reference sequence). The CDR3 sequence is 14 residues long. The CDR3 protein is CASSIDPNYNEQFF. CDR3 bases: TGTGCCAGTAGTATAGATCCCAACTACAATGAGCAGTTCTTC.

V is TRBV28 and J is TRBJ2-7, with TRBD2 matching 15 bases. V gave up 3 bases and J gave up 3 bases; unmatched junction bases: 3. CDR1 is MDHEN and CDR2 is SYDVKM in the germline V gene. There are 16 residues in the CDR3. The CDR3 spells CASSLGLAGGFYEQYF. Here the CDR3 DNA reads TGTGCCAGCAGTTTGGGACTAGCGGGGGGATTCTACGAGCAGTACTTC.

To note about this clone: This sample includes further DNA sequences coding for the same CDR3. The chain is built from TRBV11-2 and TRBJ2-2; no clear D. The CDR3 sequence is 15 residues long. Trimming removed 2 bases from V and 2 bases from J, with 9 bases in between. The germline V gene has CDR1 SGHAT and CDR2 FQNNGV. CDR3 nucleotide sequence: TGTGCCAGCAGCTTAAGAGGCCGCAACACCGGGGAGCTGTTTTTT. Its translation is CASSLRGRNTGELFF.

Points on this clone: Additional DNA sequences in this sample encode the identical CDR3. This chain connects TRBV5-1 to TRBJ2-3; D might be TRBD1 (5 bases). The CDR3 length is 15 residues. Looked up from germline, CDR1 is SGHRS and CDR2 is YFSETQ. V was clipped by 0 bases and J by 2 bases, with 10 bases between them. CDR3 sequence: CASSLGQGITDTQYF. The CDR3 bases are TGCGCCAGCAGCTTGGGGCAGGGAATCACAGATACGCAGTATTTT.

The CDR3 bases are TGTGCCAGCAGGCGGACAGGGTTTAGCACAGATACGCAGTATTTT. It yields the protein CASRRTGFSTDTQYF. The chain joins TRBV6-5 to TRBJ2-3; 8 bases match TRBD1. The CDR3 covers 15 residues. Germline V gene data show CDR1 as MNHEY and CDR2 as SVGAGI. The V segment lost 6 bases and the J segment 0 bases; nucleotides outside the gene matches: 5.

This sequence joins TRBV30 and TRBJ1-1; 8 bases are a match to TRBD1. J gave up 0 bases and V 1 base, and 1 base lay outside the gene matches. The CDR3 is 14 residues long. Germline V CDR1 and CDR2: GTSNPN, SVGIG (reference sequence). The CDR3 loop reads CAWSGDRMNTEAFF. The CDR3 DNA reads as TGTGCCTGGAGTGGGGACAGGATGAACACTGAAGCTTTCTTT. The full variable domain, completed using reference TRBV30 and TRBJ1-1, is SQTIHQWPATLVQPVGSPLSLECTVEGTSNPNLYWYRQAAGRGLQLLFYSVGIGQISSEVPQNLSASRPQDRQFILSSKKLLLSDSGFYLCAWSGDRMNTEAFFGQGTRLTVV.